This T cell receptor (beta chain) emerged from a study of cytomegalovirus exposure and HLA in healthy donors. Study-wide background: Of the donors genotyped, approximately 400 in all, around 77% fell in the Caucasian-associated ancestry cluster. General study findings and limits: In a later analysis, about 17,000 TCR beta sequences were associated with HLA alleles at 0.05 false discovery rate.

With 60 Vbeta and 13 Jbeta primers, the PCR was carried out. The repertoire was sequenced with immunoSEQ multiplex PCR; TCRdb's copy has only in-frame clones and lacks some. This table holds 150,000 to 200,000 clones, about four fifths found once. Regarding this clone: The antigen is unknown.

V trimming: 3 bases; J trimming: 4 bases; junction bases outside the gene matches: 14. The germline V gene has CDR1 LGHNA and CDR2 YSLEER. This CDR3 spans 20 amino acids. V usage is TRBV4-3 and J usage is TRBJ2-1; 14 bases align to TRBD2. Source material: PBMCs. The receptor's source is a woman in her forties in good health and CMV-seronegative. The CDR3 reads CASSHLLGLAGEGGYNEQFF. CDR3 sequence (DNA): TGCGCCAGCAGCCACTTATTGGGACTAGCGGGAGAAGGGGGTTACAATGAGCAGTTCTTC.